Presented here are 6 T cell receptor beta chains from one specimen sequenced in a study of tumor and adjacent non-tumor tissue in lung cancer. RNA was extracted from bulk tissue without any cell sorting. A modified ARM-PCR protocol with three rounds of nested PCR amplified TCRbeta. MiXCR, applied by TCRdb to the multiplex PCR reads, yields one record per CDR3 protein. The sample contains roughly 220,000 distinct CDR3 sequences, about 71% of which appear only once. The specimen sequenced was lung tumor tissue. These TCRs come from a man aged 55 to 70 with non-small cell lung cancer.

Points on this clonotype: The conserved final phenylalanine or tryptophan is absent from the CDR3, which likely points to a read error. The chain has TRBV29-1 and TRBJ2-1; 7 positions match TRBD1. V was pared by 8 bases and J by 8 bases, with 18 bases of the junction left unmatched. The CDR3 runs to 15 residues. CDR1 and CDR2 (germline): SQVTM, ANQGSEA. Written as DNA, the CDR3 is TGCAGCTTCCCCCGTGGGGACAGAGCCATAGATGAGCAGTTCTTA. This encodes CSFPRGDRAIDEQFL.

The count of this clonotype is one. The V gene is TRBV12-3 or TRBV12-4, the J gene TRBJ2-1, with D possibly TRBD2 on 7 matching bases. V was shortened by 5 bases and J by 2 bases, with 13 bases between the two germline ends. The CDR3 sequence is 15 residues long. CDR3 coding DNA: TGTGCCAGCAGTAAAGGGGGGGAGACCTACAATGAGCAGTTCTTC. Its translation is CASSKGGETYNEQFF.

The chain recombines TRBV11-2 with TRBJ2-5; D gene ambiguous. The CDR3 covers 15 residues. Trimming removed 11 bases from V and 5 bases from J, with 24 bases in between. Germline V gives CDR1 SGHAT, CDR2 FQNNGV. CDR3: CACILDQTGRETQYF. CDR3 bases: TGTGCCTGCATCTTGGACCAGACCGGACGTGAGACCCAGTACTTC.

The table lists this clonotype with a few counts. This chain links TRBV2 with TRBJ1-5, with D possibly being TRBD1 (6 bases). Deletions cut 3 bases from V and 2 bases from J, with 8 bases between. CDR1 is SNHLY and CDR2 is FYNNEI in the germline V gene. CDR3 length equals 14 residues. CDR3 nucleotides: TGTGCCAGCAGTGAGGGGGGCGGCAATCAGCCCCAGCATTTT. Residues: CASSEGGGNQPQHF.

The chain couples TRBV6-1 to TRBJ1-2, with D unclear. V dropped 6 bases and J dropped 3 bases, with 26 bases sitting between them. The germline V gene has CDR1 MNHNS and CDR2 SASEGT. This CDR3 has 18 residues. In DNA, the CDR3 is TGTGCCAGCAGGAAGACCCTTGGTGTGATCTCAGACGACTATGGCTACACCTTC. Translation gives CASRKTLGVISDDYGYTF.

To note about this clonotype: A much larger clone lies a single base off, so this may be a read error. J is TRBJ2-5 and V is TRBV6-2 or TRBV6-3; TRBD2 aligns across 8 bases. Unmatched junction bases numbered 8, after V lost 4 bases and J lost 13 bases. This CDR3 spans 12 amino acids. Germline assignment: CDR1 MNHEY and CDR2 SVGEGT. In nucleotides, the CDR3 is TGTGCCAGCAGTTCTGACGGGGGGGCCCTGTACTTC. It yields the protein CASSSDGGALYF.